This T cell receptor (beta chain) is from a study of cytomegalovirus exposure and HLA in healthy donors. Study findings and constraints: Follow-up analysis found HLA locus-dependent TCR association rates, highest for DRB1 and lowest for HLA-C. TCR sequences were mostly rare, though some public TCRs occurred in many donors.

Researchers ran the PCR with 60 Vbeta and 13 Jbeta primers. How the authors handled the data: Roughly 9.9 million shared chains were among the roughly 78 million unique TCR beta chains that a later analysis counted. Only in-frame clones appear in the TCRdb table, and some are missing; sequencing was by immunoSEQ multiplex PCR. The V and J calls and clone size were taken over from that table, and D and trimming were inferred from the DNA. The data show roughly 150,000 clones, under 70% seen once. Concerning this clone: The antigen remains undetermined.

This CDR3 is built from 12 residues. Trimming shortened V by 0 bases and J by 14 bases, and 12 bases separated the two germline ends. Germline V gene sequence: CDR1 MRHNA, CDR2 SNTAGT. The chain links TRBV6-4 to TRBJ2-3; D gene ambiguous. Sequencing used PBMCs. This TCR derives from a man aged 25 to 40 in good health and CMV-seropositive. CDR3 in DNA: TGTGCCAGCAGTGACTCGAACACAGTAAGGTATTTT. Residues: CASSDSNTVRYF.